This TCR beta chain was found in a study of T-cell memory formation after mild COVID-19. Across the study: The TCR clusters were mostly specific to one donor.

TCRdb reprocessed the 5' RACE reads via MiXCR and lists one record per CDR3 protein. The sample lists 150,000 or so distinct CDR3 sequences, 25% to 40% occurring once. With respect to this clonotype: Its antigen is unidentified.

Study outcomes and limitations: Confirmation was lacking for SARS-CoV-2 specificity of second-wave clones that peaked on day 37.

The germline gives CDR1 SGHRS, CDR2 YFSETQ. CDR3 length: 14 residues. Trimming left V 6 bases short and J 5 bases short, with 17 bases between. The J gene is TRBJ2-5, the V gene TRBV5-1, with D possibly TRBD2 on 6 matching bases. The sample comprised PBMCs or a T cell subset sorted from them (not recorded which). The clonotype originates from an adult woman who had mild COVID-19 (a few samples of this study predate the infection). Cell type and time point are not known. This CDR3 is CASTEGTSLETQYF. Here the CDR3 DNA reads TGCGCCAGCACGGAGGGGACCTCCCTGGAGACCCAGTACTTC. Variable domain in full (rest from reference TRBV5-1 and TRBJ2-5): KAGVTQTPRYLIKTRGQQVTLSCSPISGHRSVSWYQQTPGQGLQFLFEYFSETQRNKGNFPGRFSGRQFSNSRSEMNVSTLELGDSALYLCASTEGTSLETQYFGPGTRLLVL.